Below are 26 T cell receptor beta chains sequenced from a single sample in a study of control samples from healthy donors and cancer patients. The assay was immunoSEQ multiplex PCR, and TCRdb's table has in-frame clones only and misses some. In the table there are approximately 180,000 clones, approximately 92% of which are singletons. Sequenced input: blood. These receptors all come from a woman aged 40 to 50 in good health.

The gene calls are TRBV5-1 and TRBJ2-5; 8 positions match TRBD2. The germline gives CDR1 SGHRS, CDR2 YFSETQ. Germline trimming cut 7 bases from V and 5 bases from J; bases unmatched to any gene: 4. This CDR3 contains 12 residues. The chain's CDR3 is CASRVAGETQYF. CDR3 coding DNA: TGCGCCAGCCGAGTAGCGGGGGAGACCCAGTACTTC.

J is TRBJ1-2 and V is TRBV7-2, with TRBD1 as a possible D gene (6 bases). V was clipped by 2 bases and J by 1 base, with 14 bases between them. The germline V gene has CDR1 SGHTA and CDR2 FQGNSA. The CDR3 contains 16 residues. Here the CDR3 reads CASSLTTGSFNYGYTF. CDR3 nucleotides: TGTGCCAGCAGCTTAACTACAGGGAGTTTTAACTATGGCTACACCTTC.

The chain joins TRBV4-1 to TRBJ1-5; D is undetermined. The CDR3 spans 14 residues. Germline assignment: CDR1 MGHRA and CDR2 YSYEKL. V was clipped by 1 base and J by 7 bases, with 11 bases between them. CDR3 sequence (DNA): TGCGCCAGCAGCCAAGTTGCAGGAGGGCAGCCCCAGCATTTT. This sequence encodes CASSQVAGGQPQHF.

The chain employs TRBV21-1 and TRBJ1-6; no check of the table's D call, TRBD1, against the DNA was made. TRBV21-1 is listed as a pseudogene. CDR3 length equals 16 residues. CDR3 loop: CASSKGTGLGNSPLHF. As DNA, the CDR3 is TGTGCCAGCAGCAAAGGGACAGGGCTTGGAAATTCACCCCTCCACTTT.

The V and J genes are TRBV11-2 and TRBJ2-5; TRBD2 agrees at 11 bases. Per the germline V gene, CDR1 is SGHAT and CDR2 is FQNNGV. CDR3 size: 19 residues. Trimming cost V 1 base and J 8 bases; bases outside gene matches: 18. Here the CDR3 DNA reads TGTGCCAGCAGCTTAGTCGACCCCCTAGCGGGGGGCACAGCTCTAACCCAGTACTTC. Its protein is CASSLVDPLAGGTALTQYF.

J is TRBJ1-5 and V is TRBV20-1, with D possibly TRBD1 on 6 matching bases. Germline V gene lookup returns CDR1 DFQATT and CDR2 SNEGSKA (reference sequence). V dropped 3 bases and J dropped 2 bases, with 11 bases sitting between them. The CDR3 covers 14 residues. Here the CDR3 reads CSASRGGGNQPQHF. The CDR3 nucleotides read TGCAGTGCTAGTAGAGGGGGAGGCAATCAGCCCCAGCATTTT.

The chain joins TRBV6-6 to TRBJ1-1, with D possibly TRBD1 on 6 matching bases. Trimming shortened V by 10 bases and J by 9 bases, and 15 bases separated the two germline ends. CDR1 is MNHNY and CDR2 is SVGAGI in the germline V gene (reference sequence). The CDR3 runs to 11 residues. The CDR3, as DNA: TGTGCCACCCTCGGGCAGGGGAAAGCTTTCTTT. Translated, it gives CATLGQGKAFF.

The chain is built from TRBV5-1 and TRBJ2-1, with TRBD2 matching over 8 bases. With V trimmed by 1 base and J by 6 bases, 9 bases remained unmatched. CDR3 length: 16 residues. CDR1 is SGHRS and CDR2 is YFSETQ in the germline V gene. CDR3 sequence (DNA): TGCGCCAGCAGCTTGCGTACGGGGGGGCCGGGCAATGAGCAGTTCTTC. Translating it yields CASSLRTGGPGNEQFF. The full variable domain, in which reference TRBV5-1 and TRBJ2-1 provide the parts outside the CDR3, is KAGVTQTPRYLIKTRGQQVTLSCSPISGHRSVSWYQQTPGQGLQFLFEYFSETQRNKGNFPGRFSGRQFSNSRSEMNVSTLELGDSALYLCASSLRTGGPGNEQFFGPGTRLTVL.

This chain links TRBV13 with TRBJ1-2; TRBD1 matches 7 bases. The CDR3 has 15 amino acids. Germline-derived CDR1 and CDR2 are PRHDT and FYEKMQ (reference sequence). V shed 2 bases, J shed 2 bases, and the junction held 5 bases outside the gene matches. CDR3 protein: CASSLFGTENYGYTF. The CDR3 DNA follows: TGTGCCAGCAGCTTATTCGGGACAGAGAACTATGGCTACACCTTC.

J is TRBJ2-1 and V is TRBV11-2; 12 bases agree with TRBD2. The CDR3 consists of 15 residues. The germline V gene encodes CDR1 SGHAT and CDR2 FQNNGV. V lost 3 bases, J lost 10 bases, and 7 bases stayed unmatched. The CDR3 sequence: CASSFELAGGQEQFF. Here the CDR3 DNA reads TGTGCCAGCAGCTTTGAACTAGCGGGGGGCCAAGAGCAGTTCTTC.

This clone was observed once. V gene TRBV5-4 combines with J gene TRBJ1-6; unclear D gene. The germline V gene encodes CDR1 SGHNT and CDR2 YYREEE (reference sequence). V was trimmed by 4 bases and J by 0 bases, leaving 11 bases between them. The CDR3 has 16 amino acids. The CDR3 reads CASSLGSSSYNSPLHF. CDR3 bases: TGTGCCAGCAGCCTAGGGTCCAGCTCCTATAATTCACCCCTCCACTTT.

The rearrangement uses TRBV3-1 (or the pseudogene TRBV3-2) and TRBJ1-5, with a weak D call TRBD1 (5 bases). Trimming left V 5 bases short and J 0 bases short, with 17 bases between. Germline loops: CDR1 LGHDT, CDR2 YNNKEL (reference sequence). The CDR3 runs 17 residues. The CDR3 nucleotides are TGTGCCAGCAGCTCGCCTGGGACCGAATATAGCAATCAGCCCCAGCATTTT. This codes for CASSSPGTEYSNQPQHF.

The J gene is TRBJ1-6, the V gene TRBV14; 7 bases agree with TRBD1. Germline V gene lookup returns CDR1 SGHDN and CDR2 FVKESK. The CDR3 spans 16 residues. The V segment lost 1 base and the J segment 9 bases; nucleotides outside the gene matches: 9. CDR3 residues: CASSQATGSGVSPLHF. In DNA, the CDR3 is TGTGCCAGCAGCCAAGCGACAGGGTCTGGGGTTTCACCCCTCCACTTT.

The rearrangement uses TRBV5-6 and TRBJ2-4; the D is unclear. Per germline, CDR1 SGHDT and CDR2 YYEEEE. Deletions cut 2 bases from V and 4 bases from J, with 10 bases between. The CDR3 is 14 residues long. The CDR3 loop is CASSFTESKNIQYF. The CDR3 DNA follows: TGTGCCAGCAGCTTTACAGAATCAAAAAACATTCAGTACTTC.

The chain has TRBV11-2 and TRBJ2-7, with TRBD1 matching over 8 bases. The length of the CDR3 is 15 residues. V was pared by 2 bases and J by 3 bases, with 6 bases of the junction left unmatched. The V gene's germline CDR1 is SGHAT and CDR2 FQNNGV. For the CDR3, the DNA is TGTGCCAGCAGCTTATGGTCAGGGGGCGACTACGAGCAGTACTTC. Protein product: CASSLWSGGDYEQYF.

The CDR3, as DNA: TGTGCCAGCAGCTTAGACGGGGGTACCCCTGAAGCTTTCTTT. As protein: CASSLDGGTPEAFF. J is TRBJ1-1 and V is TRBV7-9; D might be TRBD1 (5 bases). Trimming took off 1 base at V and 6 bases at J, with 12 bases between the two ends. CDR1 and CDR2 from the germline V gene are SEHNR and FQNEAQ (reference sequence). CDR3 length: 14 amino acids.

The chain uses TRBV12-2 and TRBJ2-7; the table's D gene call, TRBD2, was not cross checked with the DNA. TRBV12-2 is listed as a pseudogene. This CDR3 comprises 13 residues. CDR3 DNA: TGTGCAAGTACCCCACTCGGGATCCACGAGCAGTACTTC. It is translated as CASTPLGIHEQYF.

The chain carries TRBV19 and TRBJ2-1; D is perhaps TRBD1 or TRBD2 (6 bases each). CDR1 and CDR2 (germline): LNHDA, SQIVND (reference sequence). The ends were cut back, 7 bases at V and 6 bases at J, with 16 bases in the middle. The CDR3 runs to 14 residues. CDR3 DNA: TGTGCCAGTAAGTCGGGGGCCGACAGCAATGAGCAGTTCTTC. Amino acid sequence: CASKSGADSNEQFF.

The chain couples TRBV18 to TRBJ1-2, with D perhaps matching TRBD1 (5 bases). Germline V lookup: CDR1 KGHSH, CDR2 LQKENI. CDR3 size: 15 residues. V gave up 3 bases and J gave up 6 bases, with 17 bases separating them. The CDR3 spells CASSPMARDSHGYTF. CDR3 nucleotide sequence: TGTGCCAGCTCACCCATGGCCCGGGACTCCCATGGCTACACCTTC.

This clone was observed a single time. This sequence joins TRBV7-6 and TRBJ1-5; D gene uncertain. Trimming stripped 5 bases from V and 0 bases from J, with 17 bases between. The germline V gene has CDR1 SGHVS and CDR2 FNYEAQ. This CDR3 spans 17 amino acids. CDR3: CASSPEPVPYSNQPQHF. The CDR3 nucleotides read TGTGCCAGCAGCCCCGAGCCTGTCCCGTATAGCAATCAGCCCCAGCATTTT. The variable domain in full, completed from reference TRBV7-6 and TRBJ1-5, reads GAGVSQSPRYKVTKRGQDVALRCDPISGHVSLYWYRQALGQGPEFLTYFNYEAQQDKSGLPNDRFSAERPEGSISTLTIQRTEQRDSAMYRCASSPEPVPYSNQPQHFGDGTRLSIL.

J is TRBJ1-2 and V is TRBV25-1, with D possibly TRBD1 on 6 matching bases. This CDR3 contains 15 residues. Germline CDR1 MGHDK, CDR2 SYGVNS. Trimming removed 3 bases at V and 4 bases at J, with 15 bases between. This CDR3 reads CASSDETGRRYGYTF. For the CDR3, the DNA is TGTGCCAGCAGTGACGAAACAGGGAGGCGCTATGGCTACACCTTC.

This chain uses TRBV13 with TRBJ1-6; a weak D match, TRBD1 (6 bases). CDR1 is PRHDT and CDR2 is FYEKMQ in the germline V gene (reference sequence). The V end was cut by 6 bases, the J end by 7 bases, with 16 bases between. There are 15 residues in the CDR3. CDR3 sequence (DNA): TGTGCCAGCAGAGATCTACAGGGAACAAATTCACCCCTCCACTTT. Its protein product is CASRDLQGTNSPLHF.

J is TRBJ1-5 and V is TRBV5-1; the D is unclear. The CDR3 loop spans 18 amino acids. V shed 3 bases and J shed 0 bases, with 19 bases lying between them. In germline, CDR1 is SGHRS, CDR2 YFSETQ. CDR3 amino acids: CASSSTPRRKYSNQPQHF. CDR3 sequence (DNA): TGCGCCAGCAGCTCTACCCCGAGGCGGAAATATAGCAATCAGCCCCAGCATTTT.

This chain links TRBV6-4 with TRBJ2-1; TRBD1 matches at 8 bases. The CDR3 length is 14 residues. Germline CDR1 is MRHNA and CDR2 is SNTAGT. Trimming removed 3 bases from V and 4 bases from J; junction bases left unmatched: 2. The CDR3 bases are TGTGCCAGCAGTGAACAGGGGGATTACAATGAGCAGTTCTTC. Its protein is CASSEQGDYNEQFF.

This chain connects TRBV7-6 to TRBJ2-3; 13 bases match TRBD2. Germline V gives CDR1 SGHVS, CDR2 FNYEAQ. V lost 5 bases to trimming and J lost 0 bases; unmatched junction nucleotides: 8. This CDR3 is built from 18 residues. The CDR3 DNA is TGTGCCAGCAGCAAGACTAGCGGGGGGCACCGCAGCACAGATACGCAGTATTTT. As protein: CASSKTSGGHRSTDTQYF.

The chain has TRBV19 and TRBJ2-2, with D perhaps TRBD1 or TRBD2 (5 bases each). The germline V gene has CDR1 LNHDA and CDR2 SQIVND (reference sequence). This CDR3 region has 12 residues. V was pared by 10 bases and J by 6 bases, with 12 bases between. CDR3 DNA: TGTGCCACCACCCTGGGGGCCGGGGAGCTGTTTTTT. It specifies CATTLGAGELFF.